What follows describes a single T cell receptor beta chain. The authors' processing: Amplification of reference gene primers was used by the study to estimate nucleated cell counts. This table comes from immunoSEQ multiplex PCR, and its TCRdb copy is limited to in-frame clones, with some not included. Clone size and the V and J calls come from that table; the DNA yielded D and trimming. This repertoire shows tens of thousands of clones, 82% found once; its top ten account for roughly 4%. This specimen comes from a study of blood T cell repertoires in COVID-19. Per germline, CDR1 GTSNPN and CDR2 SVGIG (reference sequence). CDR3 length equals 13 residues. V shed 3 bases and J shed 0 bases, with 8 bases lying between them.

Sample: peripheral blood. This sequence joins TRBV30 and TRBJ1-1; no clear D. This sequence was found in a woman aged 55-69 years with acute or convalescent COVID-19. Here the CDR3 DNA reads TGTGCCTGGAGCAGGCTCCTGAACACTGAAGCTTTCTTT. Translated: CAWSRLLNTEAFF.